The present T cell receptor (beta chain) was sequenced within a study of technical replicates of blood from a few donors. The V gene lost 4 bases and the J gene lost 4 bases, with 6 bases spanning the gap. This CDR3 has 11 amino acids. Germline V gene lookup returns CDR1 SGHRS and CDR2 YFSETQ. Using immunoSEQ multiplex PCR, the repertoire was profiled, and TCRdb retains in-frame clones only, with some absent. The repertoire has about 74,000 clones, under 97% of them found once; the top ten carry 0.36%. This chain uses TRBV5-1 with TRBJ2-7; D is unresolved. The specimen sequenced was T cells isolated from PBMCs. This clonotype was sampled from a human donor in good health. The chain's CDR3 is CASSAGYEQYF. The CDR3 coding sequence is TGCGCCAGCAGCGCAGGATACGAGCAGTACTTC.